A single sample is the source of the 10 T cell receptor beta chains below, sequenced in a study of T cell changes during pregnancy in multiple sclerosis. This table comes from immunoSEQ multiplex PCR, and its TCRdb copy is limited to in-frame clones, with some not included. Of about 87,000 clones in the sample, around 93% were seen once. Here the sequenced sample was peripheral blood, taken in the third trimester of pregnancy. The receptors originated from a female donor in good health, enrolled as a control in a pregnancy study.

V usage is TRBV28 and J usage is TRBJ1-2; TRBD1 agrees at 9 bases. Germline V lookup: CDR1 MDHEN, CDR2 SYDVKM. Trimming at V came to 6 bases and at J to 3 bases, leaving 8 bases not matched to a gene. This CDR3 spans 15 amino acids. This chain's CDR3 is CASSPGTGRHYGYTF. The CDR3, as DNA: TGTGCCAGCAGCCCCGGGACAGGGAGACACTATGGCTACACCTTC.

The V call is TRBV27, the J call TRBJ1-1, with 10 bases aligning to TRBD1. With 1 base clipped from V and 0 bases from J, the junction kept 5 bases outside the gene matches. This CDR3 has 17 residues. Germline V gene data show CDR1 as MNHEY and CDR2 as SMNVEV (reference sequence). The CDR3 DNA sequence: TGTGCCAGCAGTTTATTGACAGGGGGCTCGATGAACACTGAAGCTTTCTTT. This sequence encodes CASSLLTGGSMNTEAFF.

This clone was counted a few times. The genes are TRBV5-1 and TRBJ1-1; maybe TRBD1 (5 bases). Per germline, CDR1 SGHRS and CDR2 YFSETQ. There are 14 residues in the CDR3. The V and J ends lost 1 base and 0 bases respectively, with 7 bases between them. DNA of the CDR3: TGCGCCAGCAGCTTGACAGGAATGAACACTGAAGCTTTCTTT. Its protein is CASSLTGMNTEAFF.

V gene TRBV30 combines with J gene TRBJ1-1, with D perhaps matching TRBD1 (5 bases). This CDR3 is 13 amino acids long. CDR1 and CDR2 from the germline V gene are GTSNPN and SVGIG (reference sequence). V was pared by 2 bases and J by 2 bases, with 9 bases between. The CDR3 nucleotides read TGTGCCTGGAGTTTGACAGTTAACACTGAAGCTTTCTTT. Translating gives CAWSLTVNTEAFF.

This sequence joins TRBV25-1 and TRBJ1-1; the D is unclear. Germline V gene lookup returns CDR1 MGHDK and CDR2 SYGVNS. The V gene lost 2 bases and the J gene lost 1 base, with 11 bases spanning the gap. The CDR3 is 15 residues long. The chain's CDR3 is CASSETDTPNTEAFF. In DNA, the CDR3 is TGTGCCAGCAGTGAAACCGACACCCCGAACACTGAAGCTTTCTTT.

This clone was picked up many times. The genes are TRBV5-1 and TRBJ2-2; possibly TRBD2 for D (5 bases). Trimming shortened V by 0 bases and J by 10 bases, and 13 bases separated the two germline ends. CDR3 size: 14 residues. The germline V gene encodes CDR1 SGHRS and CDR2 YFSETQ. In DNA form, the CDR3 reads TGCGCCAGCAGCTTGGCTGGAGGATTTGTGGAGCTGTTTTTT. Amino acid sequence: CASSLAGGFVELFF. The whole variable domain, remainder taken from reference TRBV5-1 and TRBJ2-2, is KAGVTQTPRYLIKTRGQQVTLSCSPISGHRSVSWYQQTPGQGLQFLFEYFSETQRNKGNFPGRFSGRQFSNSRSEMNVSTLELGDSALYLCASSLAGGFVELFFGEGSRLTVL.

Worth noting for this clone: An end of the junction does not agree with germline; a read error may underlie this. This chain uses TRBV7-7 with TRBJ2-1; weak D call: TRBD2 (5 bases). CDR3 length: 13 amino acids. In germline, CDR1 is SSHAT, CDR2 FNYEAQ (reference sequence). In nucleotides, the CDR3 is TGTGCTAGCAGCCCCACGGATGGAGGTGAGCAGTTCTTC. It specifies CASSPTDGGEQFF.

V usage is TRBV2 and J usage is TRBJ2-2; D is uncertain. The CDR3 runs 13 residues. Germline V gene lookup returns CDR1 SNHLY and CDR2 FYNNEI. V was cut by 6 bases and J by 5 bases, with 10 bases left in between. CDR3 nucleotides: TGTGCCAGCAGGCGAGGCGGAACCGGGGAGCTGTTTTTT. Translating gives CASRRGGTGELFF.

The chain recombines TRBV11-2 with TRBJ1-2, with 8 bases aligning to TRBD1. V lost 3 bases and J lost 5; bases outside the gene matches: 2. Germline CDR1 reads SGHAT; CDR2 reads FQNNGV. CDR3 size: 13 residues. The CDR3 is CASSLDRDYGYTF. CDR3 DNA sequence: TGTGCCAGCAGCTTGGACAGGGATTATGGCTACACCTTC.

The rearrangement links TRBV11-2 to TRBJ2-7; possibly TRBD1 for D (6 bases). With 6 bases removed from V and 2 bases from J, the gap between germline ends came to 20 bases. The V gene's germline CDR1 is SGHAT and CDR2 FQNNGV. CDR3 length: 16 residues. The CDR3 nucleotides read TGTGCCAGCAGTAGGCCCGACAGGATACCCCCCTACGAGCAGTACTTC. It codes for CASSRPDRIPPYEQYF.